Below are 13 T cell receptor beta chains sequenced from a single sample in a study of T cell repertoires in cytomegalovirus infection. MiXCR, run by TCRdb on the reads, gives a single entry per CDR3 protein. The sample shows around 190,000 distinct CDR3 sequences, roughly an eighth of them seen only once. Sample: PBMCs. These receptors all stem from a human donor in good health (CMV status not recorded). Some clones in this sample may be carry-over from other donors' samples.

In this sample, this clonotype turned up many times. This rearrangement joins TRBV7-3 to TRBJ1-1; D may be TRBD1 (5 bases). V shed 0 bases and J shed 0 bases, with 14 bases lying between them. Germline CDR1 is SGHTA and CDR2 is FQGTGA. The CDR3 has 17 residues. CDR3: CASSLTGAGLMNTEAFF. The CDR3 DNA sequence: TGTGCCAGCAGCTTAACCGGTGCAGGGCTGATGAACACTGAAGCTTTCTTT.

The chain combines TRBV7-9 with TRBJ2-3; no reliable D call. Trimming removed 5 bases at V and 6 bases at J, with 12 bases between. The CDR3 contains 13 residues. Germline CDR1 and CDR2: SEHNR and FQNEAQ (reference sequence). The CDR3 reads CASSLRHPDTQYF. DNA for the CDR3: TGTGCCAGCAGCCTTAGACACCCCGATACGCAGTATTTT.

In its sample, this clonotype was seen a few times. V gene TRBV29-1 combines with J gene TRBJ2-1; D is unresolved. The CDR3 covers 14 residues. In germline, CDR1 is SQVTM, CDR2 ANQGSEA. The V end lost 3 bases, the J end lost 4 bases, and 13 bases lay between the germline ends. This chain's CDR3 is CSVDNPARYNEQFF. CDR3 in DNA: TGCAGCGTTGATAACCCAGCGAGATACAATGAGCAGTTCTTC.

This sequence joins TRBV5-4 and TRBJ2-1; no clear D gene. With 0 bases removed from V and 0 bases from J, the gap between germline ends came to 10 bases. The CDR3 has 16 residues. The V gene's germline CDR1 is SGHNT and CDR2 YYREEE (reference sequence). CDR3 loop: CASSLAYRSSYNEQFF. Here the CDR3 DNA reads TGTGCCAGCAGCTTGGCCTACAGAAGCTCCTACAATGAGCAGTTCTTC. Supplemented by reference TRBV5-4 and TRBJ2-1, the full variable domain reads ETGVTQSPTHLIKTRGQQVTLRCSSQSGHNTVSWYQQALGQGPQFIFQYYREEENGRGNFPPRFSGLQFPNYSSELNVNALELDDSALYLCASSLAYRSSYNEQFFGPGTRLTVL.

This clonotype has ten or more counts. The chain has TRBV7-2 and TRBJ2-1; D gene uncertain. The length of the CDR3 is 16 residues. V lost 5 bases, J lost 5 bases, and 19 bases lay in between. Germline V lookup: CDR1 SGHTA, CDR2 FQGNSA. Here the CDR3 reads CASSPRPHSPDNEQFF. CDR3 sequence (DNA): TGTGCCAGCAGCCCTAGGCCCCACAGCCCCGACAATGAGCAGTTCTTC.

This clonotype was seen many times. The V gene is TRBV7-2, the J gene TRBJ1-2, with D hard to call. CDR1 and CDR2 from the germline V gene are SGHTA and FQGNSA. The CDR3 has 18 amino acids. V was shortened by 1 base and J by 1 base, with 19 bases between the two germline ends. CDR3 bases: TGTGCCAGCAGCTTAGTGGGAGGCAGCTATGCTCTTAACTATGGCTACACCTTC. The encoded protein is CASSLVGGSYALNYGYTF.

This clonotype occurred a few times. The chain has TRBV29-1 and TRBJ1-2; no clear D. The germline V gene has CDR1 SQVTM and CDR2 ANQGSEA. The CDR3 loop spans 9 amino acids. Trimming left V 3 bases short and J 8 bases short, with 4 bases between. Here the CDR3 reads CSVDYGYTF. For the CDR3, the DNA is TGCAGCGTTGATTACGGCTACACCTTC.

The rearrangement joins TRBV28 to TRBJ1-1, with a weak D call TRBD1 (5 bases). Per germline, CDR1 MDHEN and CDR2 SYDVKM. The CDR3 loop spans 15 amino acids. Trimming removed 7 bases at V and 2 bases at J, with 17 bases between. The CDR3 sequence is CASNPRGELNTEAFF. CDR3 DNA: TGTGCCAGCAACCCTAGAGGGGAGTTAAACACTGAAGCTTTCTTT.

This clonotype showed up many times. V usage is TRBV7-8 and J usage is TRBJ1-1; weak D call: TRBD1 (5 bases). The CDR3 consists of 15 residues. Germline CDR1 reads SGHVS; CDR2 reads FQNEAQ. The ends were cut back, 5 bases at V and 4 bases at J, with 17 bases in the middle. The CDR3 coding sequence is TGTGCCAGCAGCCCTCCTGGTAGGGACGGCACTGAAGCTTTCTTT. Protein sequence: CASSPPGRDGTEAFF.

This clonotype was seen a handful of times. The chain is built from TRBV10-2 and TRBJ2-2; D is uncertain. There are 14 residues in the CDR3. The V gene lost 3 bases and the J gene lost 6 bases, with 11 bases spanning the gap. Germline V gene lookup returns CDR1 WSHSY and CDR2 SAAADI. In DNA, the CDR3 is TGCGCCAGCAGTGATTGGGGTTCCGCCGGGGAGCTGTTTTTT. Amino acid sequence: CASSDWGSAGELFF.

This clonotype was observed a few times. The rearrangement joins TRBV28 to TRBJ2-7; D perhaps matches TRBD2 (6 bases). This CDR3 region has 15 residues. Germline loops: CDR1 MDHEN, CDR2 SYDVKM. V lost 5 bases and J lost 0, with 14 bases in between. CDR3 bases: TGTGCCAGCAGTCTTACTAGCCGGAGCTCCTACGAGCAGTACTTC. Translating gives CASSLTSRSSYEQYF.

In its sample, this clonotype was seen many times. This chain connects TRBV6-1 to TRBJ2-6; 9 bases line up with TRBD1. In germline, CDR1 is MNHNS, CDR2 SASEGT. The CDR3 is 19 amino acids. The J segment lost 3 bases and the V segment lost 5 bases, leaving 14 bases of the junction unmatched. For the CDR3, the DNA is TGTGCCAGCAGTCATACCCAGACAGGGGGTATTTTTGGGGCCAACGTCCTGACTTTC. Protein: CASSHTQTGGIFGANVLTF.

The chain is built from TRBV5-1 and TRBJ2-7; the match to TRBD1 covers 9 bases. V was clipped by 4 bases and J by 2 bases; unmatched bases: 10. The CDR3 loop spans 16 amino acids. Per the germline V gene, CDR1 is SGHRS and CDR2 is YFSETQ. In nucleotides, the CDR3 is TGCGCCAGCAGCCCAATGGGACAGGGATCAGCCTACGAGCAGTACTTC. Translation gives CASSPMGQGSAYEQYF.